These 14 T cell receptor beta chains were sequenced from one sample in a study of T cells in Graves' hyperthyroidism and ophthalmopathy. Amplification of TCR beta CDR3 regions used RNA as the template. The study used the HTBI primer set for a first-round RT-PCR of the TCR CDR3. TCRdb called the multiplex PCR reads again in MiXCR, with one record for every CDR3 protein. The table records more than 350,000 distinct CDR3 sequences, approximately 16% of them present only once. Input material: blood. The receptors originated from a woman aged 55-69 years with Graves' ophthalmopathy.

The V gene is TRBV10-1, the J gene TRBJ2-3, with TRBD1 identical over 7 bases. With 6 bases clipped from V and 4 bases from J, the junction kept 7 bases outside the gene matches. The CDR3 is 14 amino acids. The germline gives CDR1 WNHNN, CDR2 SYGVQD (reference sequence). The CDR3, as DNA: TGCGCCAGCAGCCGAAACAGGGGCCCAGATACGCAGTATTTT. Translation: CASSRNRGPDTQYF.

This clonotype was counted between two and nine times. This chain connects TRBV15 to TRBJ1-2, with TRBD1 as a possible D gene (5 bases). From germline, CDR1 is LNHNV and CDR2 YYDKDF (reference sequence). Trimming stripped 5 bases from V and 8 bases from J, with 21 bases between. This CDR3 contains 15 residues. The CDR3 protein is CATSAGRDRRRGYTF. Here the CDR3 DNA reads TGTGCCACCAGCGCAGGCCGGGACCGCCGCCGGGGCTACACCTTC.

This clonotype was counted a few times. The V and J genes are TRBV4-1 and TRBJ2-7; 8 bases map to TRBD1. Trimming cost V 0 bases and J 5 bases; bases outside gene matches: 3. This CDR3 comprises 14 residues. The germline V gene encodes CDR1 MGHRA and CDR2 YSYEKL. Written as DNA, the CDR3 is TGCGCCAGCAGCCAAGAACAGGGGGTGCACGAGCAGTACTTC. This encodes CASSQEQGVHEQYF.

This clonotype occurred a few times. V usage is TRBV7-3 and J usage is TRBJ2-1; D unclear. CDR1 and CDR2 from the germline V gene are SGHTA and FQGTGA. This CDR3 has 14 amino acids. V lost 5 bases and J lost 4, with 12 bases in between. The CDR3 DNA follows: TGTGCCAGCAGCCCCTCCGGAGAGTACAATGAGCAGTTCTTC. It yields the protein CASSPSGEYNEQFF. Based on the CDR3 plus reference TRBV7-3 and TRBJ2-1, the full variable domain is GAGVSQTPSNKVTEKGKYVELRCDPISGHTALYWYRQSLGQGPEFLIYFQGTGAADDSGLPNDRFFAVRPEGSVSTLKIQRTERGDSAVYLCASSPSGEYNEQFFGPGTRLTVL.

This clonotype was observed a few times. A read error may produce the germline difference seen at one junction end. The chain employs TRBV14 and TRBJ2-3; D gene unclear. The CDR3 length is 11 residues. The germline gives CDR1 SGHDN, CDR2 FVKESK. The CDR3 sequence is CACSPGPTQYF. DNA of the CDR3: TGTGCCTGCAGCCCAGGCCCTACGCAGTATTTT. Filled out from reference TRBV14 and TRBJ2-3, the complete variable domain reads EAGVTQFPSHSVIEKGQTVTLRCDPISGHDNLYWYRRVMGKEIKFLLHFVKESKQDESGMPNNRFLAERTGGTYSTLKVQPAELEDSGVYFCACSPGPTQYFGPGTRLTVL.

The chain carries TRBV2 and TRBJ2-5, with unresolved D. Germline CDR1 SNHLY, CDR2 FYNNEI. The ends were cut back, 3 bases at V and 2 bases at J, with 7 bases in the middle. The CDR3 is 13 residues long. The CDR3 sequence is CASSESVQETQYF. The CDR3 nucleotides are TGTGCCAGCAGTGAGTCAGTACAAGAGACCCAGTACTTC.

CDR3 sequence (DNA): TGTGCTAGTGGTTTAAACCTGGCGAACACCGGGGAGCTGTTTTTT. This encodes CASGLNLANTGELFF. This chain links TRBV12-5 with TRBJ2-2; D is uncertain. V lost 3 bases and J 0 bases, leaving 8 bases between the germline ends. The CDR3 runs 15 residues. Germline assignment: CDR1 LGHNT and CDR2 FRNRAP. The full variable domain, in which reference TRBV12-5 and TRBJ2-2 provide the parts outside the CDR3, is DARVTQTPRHKVTEMGQEVTMRCQPILGHNTVFWYRQTMMQGLELLAYFRNRAPLDDSGMPKDRFSAEMPDATLATLKIQPSEPRDSAVYFCASGLNLANTGELFFGEGSRLTVL.

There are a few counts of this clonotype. CDR3 loop: CSAQGSSTDTQYF. In DNA, the CDR3 is TGCAGTGCCCAGGGGAGTAGCACAGATACGCAGTATTTT. The genes are TRBV20-1 and TRBJ2-3; D possibly corresponds to TRBD1 (6 bases). The CDR3 length is 13 residues. Germline CDR1 DFQATT, CDR2 SNEGSKA (reference sequence). V was pared by 6 bases and J by 0 bases, with 10 bases between.

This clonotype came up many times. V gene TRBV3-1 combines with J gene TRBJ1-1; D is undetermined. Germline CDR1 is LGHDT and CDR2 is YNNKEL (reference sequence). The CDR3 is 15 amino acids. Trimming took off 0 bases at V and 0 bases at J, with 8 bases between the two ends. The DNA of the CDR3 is TGTGCCAGCAGCCAAGATAAACGGCTGAACACTGAAGCTTTCTTT. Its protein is CASSQDKRLNTEAFF.

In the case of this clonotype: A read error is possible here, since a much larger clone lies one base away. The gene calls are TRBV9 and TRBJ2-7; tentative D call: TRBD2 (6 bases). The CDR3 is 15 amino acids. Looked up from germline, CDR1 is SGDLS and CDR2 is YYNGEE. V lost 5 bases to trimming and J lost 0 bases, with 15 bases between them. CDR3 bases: TGTGCCAGCAGTGAAGGAGGGGAGGACTCCTACGAGCAGTACTTC. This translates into CASSEGGEDSYEQYF.

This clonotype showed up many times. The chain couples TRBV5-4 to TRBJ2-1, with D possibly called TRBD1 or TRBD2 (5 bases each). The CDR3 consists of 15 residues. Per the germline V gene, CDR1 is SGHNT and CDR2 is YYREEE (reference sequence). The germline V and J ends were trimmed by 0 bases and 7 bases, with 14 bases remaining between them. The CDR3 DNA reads TGTGCCAGCAGCTTGGGTGCGGGTAAGGGGAATGAGCAGTTCTTC. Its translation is CASSLGAGKGNEQFF.

The CDR3, as DNA: TGTGCCAGCAGCTTAGGACAGGGAGTGCCCCAGCATTTT. This sequence encodes CASSLGQGVPQHF. This chain uses TRBV11-2 with TRBJ1-5, with TRBD1 identical over 7 bases. The CDR3 covers 13 residues. The germline gives CDR1 SGHAT, CDR2 FQNNGV. V was pared by 1 base and J by 9 bases, with 3 bases of the junction left unmatched.

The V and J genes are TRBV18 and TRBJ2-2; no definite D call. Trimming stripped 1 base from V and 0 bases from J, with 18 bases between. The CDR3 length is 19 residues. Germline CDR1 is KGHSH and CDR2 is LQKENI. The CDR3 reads CASSPRSSYAATNTGELFF. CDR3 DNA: TGTGCCAGCTCACCACGCTCGTCGTACGCGGCTACGAACACCGGGGAGCTGTTTTTT.

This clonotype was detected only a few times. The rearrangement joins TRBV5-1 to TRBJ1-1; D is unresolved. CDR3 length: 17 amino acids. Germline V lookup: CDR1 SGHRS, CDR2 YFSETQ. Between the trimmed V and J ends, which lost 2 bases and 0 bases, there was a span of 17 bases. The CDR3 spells CASSLFPVRQMNTEAFF. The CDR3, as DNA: TGCGCCAGCAGCTTATTCCCCGTCCGTCAAATGAACACTGAAGCTTTCTTT.